The entry below gives a single T cell receptor beta chain sequence along with its context. Its antigen is not identified. This CDR3 has 14 residues. Per germline, CDR1 SGHDN and CDR2 FVKESK. The V end was cut by 1 base, the J end by 7 bases, with 14 bases between. The source of the sample is a study of T cells in localized non-small cell lung cancer. Study observations and caveats: As only one tumor region underwent sequencing, heterogeneity remains possible. Longer overall survival associated with higher blood T cell density; shorter survival with higher adjacent-lung clonality.

Data came from immunoSEQ multiplex PCR; TCRdb stores just in-frame clones and leaves some out. The data show about 8,200 clones, with about 60% seen just once and around 8.6% held by the top ten. J is TRBJ2-7 and V is TRBV14; D gene ambiguous. Sequences were derived from lymph node tissue, sampled before any cancer treatment. This receptor was taken from a male donor at least 60 years old with stage I squamous cell lung carcinoma. The CDR3 spells CASSQVYGSGEQYF. The CDR3 DNA reads TGTGCCAGCAGCCAAGTCTATGGTTCTGGAGAGCAGTACTTC.